These 17 T cell receptor beta chains came from one sample sequenced in a study of T-cell reconstitution after alpha-beta-depleted transplantation in children (dated by TCRdb to about 2016). Preparation of the library involved PCR. Reads for this sample came from an Illumina HiSeq 2500. To normalize quantification of the TCRbeta repertoire, the TCR libraries were built with molecular barcoding that relied on unique molecular identifiers. Using fastp trimming at Q25 and MiXCR clonotype assembly, TCRdb reanalyzed the public sequencing data and kept in-frame beta chains. A single entry per CDR3 protein holds the most common genes and DNA from its merged rows. In this sample the table shows roughly 220,000 distinct CDR3 sequences, roughly a tenth of which occur a single time. Around 5% of the sample is in the top ten clones. Sequencing was performed on PBMCs from the stem cell graft donor, taken from the stem cell graft. These receptor sequences come from a human donor who donated a stem cell graft to a child with SCID.

This clonotype was detected ten times or more. The V and J genes are TRBV11-2 and TRBJ2-3; perhaps TRBD2 as D (5 bases). Germline values: CDR1 SGHAT, CDR2 FQNNGV. The CDR3 covers 15 residues. V was shortened by 6 bases and J by 8 bases, with 21 bases between the two germline ends. As DNA, the CDR3 is TGTGCCAGCAGTATCGGCCAGGTTTTAAGCGGTACGCAGTATTTT. Translating it yields CASSIGQVLSGTQYF.

In its sample, this clonotype was seen many times. The rearrangement joins TRBV7-2 to TRBJ1-2; 8 positions match TRBD1. V gave up 2 bases and J gave up 8 bases; unmatched junction bases: 10. Germline values: CDR1 SGHTA, CDR2 FQGNSA. The CDR3 is 15 amino acids. This CDR3 is CASSLMSPGGDGYTF. CDR3 DNA sequence: TGTGCCAGCAGCTTAATGTCTCCAGGGGGCGACGGCTACACCTTC.

This clonotype was counted at least ten times. This chain uses TRBV9 with TRBJ2-2; D not resolved. The CDR3 runs to 15 residues. Trimming pared 0 bases from V and 6 bases from J, leaving 12 bases between. Germline loops: CDR1 SGDLS, CDR2 YYNGEE. For the CDR3, the DNA is TGTGCCAGCAGCGTAGAAATCGGAGTCCCCGGGGAGCTGTTTTTT. Amino acids: CASSVEIGVPGELFF.

This clonotype was observed many times. The rearrangement uses TRBV7-3 and TRBJ1-6; no clear D. Trimming cost V 2 bases and J 11 bases, with 10 bases left between them. Germline CDR1 SGHTA, CDR2 FQGTGA. This CDR3 spans 13 amino acids. In DNA, the CDR3 is TGTGCCAGCAGCTTAGCGCCCCGTCCACCCCTCCACTTT. It encodes CASSLAPRPPLHF. The complete variable domain, with remaining parts taken from reference TRBV7-3 and TRBJ1-6, reads GAGVSQTPSNKVTEKGKYVELRCDPISGHTALYWYRQSLGQGPEFLIYFQGTGAADDSGLPNDRFFAVRPEGSVSTLKIQRTERGDSAVYLCASSLAPRPPLHFGNGTRLTVT.

At least ten counts were recorded for this clonotype. This chain joins TRBV9 and TRBJ2-3; TRBD1 aligns across 8 bases. The CDR3 runs 14 residues. The trim removed 2 bases at V and 6 bases at J, leaving 5 bases unmatched. Germline CDR1 and CDR2: SGDLS and YYNGEE. DNA of the CDR3: TGTGCCAGCAGCGTTCAGGGGGCAGCGGATACGCAGTATTTT. Translating it yields CASSVQGAADTQYF.

This clonotype was seen ten or more times. CDR3 loop: CASSLRAGEEETQYF. DNA for the CDR3: TGCGCCAGCAGCTTGAGGGCCGGGGAAGAAGAGACCCAGTACTTC. The rearrangement joins TRBV5-1 to TRBJ2-5; D is perhaps TRBD2 (5 bases). The V gene lost 1 base and the J gene lost 3 bases, with 13 bases spanning the gap. The CDR3 sequence is 15 residues long. The germline CDR1 and CDR2 sequences are SGHRS and YFSETQ.

In its sample, this clonotype was seen many times. This chain links TRBV28 with TRBJ2-2; 8 bases agree with TRBD2. V lost 2 bases to trimming and J lost 0 bases; unmatched junction nucleotides: 8. CDR3 length: 18 residues. The germline CDR1 and CDR2 sequences are MDHEN and SYDVKM. CDR3 DNA sequence: TGTGCCAGCAGTTTACCTCGAGCCGGGGGGGCGAACACCGGGGAGCTGTTTTTT. This encodes CASSLPRAGGANTGELFF.

This clonotype was detected ten times or more. The chain has TRBV28 and TRBJ2-7; D assignment may be TRBD1 or TRBD2 (5 bases each). This CDR3 comprises 13 residues. CDR1 and CDR2 from the germline V gene are MDHEN and SYDVKM. Trimming removed 7 bases from V and 5 bases from J, with 15 bases in between. CDR3 amino acids: CASIARDVHEQYF. CDR3 DNA sequence: TGTGCCAGCATCGCAAGGGACGTCCACGAGCAGTACTTC.

At least ten counts were recorded for this clonotype. This chain connects TRBV6-1 to TRBJ1-5; 9 bases line up with TRBD1. The germline V gene has CDR1 MNHNS and CDR2 SASEGT. There are 13 residues in the CDR3. V dropped 4 bases and J dropped 6; count of bases not matched to a gene: 1. The CDR3: CASSGTGAQPQHF. As DNA, the CDR3 is TGTGCCAGCAGTGGGACAGGGGCTCAGCCCCAGCATTTT.

This clonotype was counted many times. The gene calls are TRBV7-6 and TRBJ2-1, with 7 nucleotides matching TRBD1. Trimming at V came to 2 bases and at J to 7 bases, leaving 17 bases not matched to a gene. The CDR3 totals 18 residues. Germline loops: CDR1 SGHVS, CDR2 FNYEAQ. CDR3 DNA: TGTGCCAGCAGCTTACGGTGGGACAGCTTCGTTTCAGGGAATGAGCAGTTCTTC. Translated, it gives CASSLRWDSFVSGNEQFF.

This clonotype came up many times. The chain combines TRBV7-9 with TRBJ2-3; perhaps TRBD1 as D (6 bases). The germline V gene has CDR1 SEHNR and CDR2 FQNEAQ (reference sequence). Between the trimmed V and J ends, which lost 5 bases and 2 bases, there was a span of 17 bases. The CDR3 covers 16 residues. The CDR3 sequence: CASSPGTPDATDTQYF. CDR3 DNA sequence: TGTGCCAGCAGCCCGGGGACACCAGACGCCACAGATACGCAGTATTTT.

This clonotype has ten or more counts. The rearrangement joins TRBV7-2 to TRBJ1-1, with 11 nucleotides matching TRBD1. CDR3 length: 14 residues. V trimming: 3 bases; J trimming: 11 bases; junction bases outside the gene matches: 8. Germline V gene data show CDR1 as SGHTA and CDR2 as FQGNSA. The chain's CDR3 is CASSFPGQGADAFF. CDR3 nucleotides: TGTGCCAGCAGCTTCCCCGGACAGGGGGCAGATGCTTTCTTT.

This clonotype was counted at least ten times. The genes are TRBV5-1 and TRBJ2-5; TRBD1 agrees at 7 bases. CDR1 and CDR2 (germline): SGHRS, YFSETQ. This CDR3 has 14 amino acids. Unmatched junction bases numbered 3, after V lost 3 bases and J lost 1 base. Here the CDR3 DNA reads TGCGCCAGCAGCTCAGACAGGGCCCAAGAGACCCAGTACTTC. The encoded protein is CASSSDRAQETQYF.

This clonotype occurred many times. CDR3 region: CASSPRGGSNEKLFF. The CDR3 DNA is TGTGCCAGCAGTCCTCGGGGAGGGTCTAATGAAAAACTGTTTTTT. V is TRBV12-3 or TRBV12-4 and J is TRBJ1-4; no definite D call. The CDR3 is 15 amino acids. V gave up 5 bases and J gave up 3 bases, with 13 bases separating them.

This clonotype was observed many times. The CDR3 DNA follows: TGCAGTGCTAGTAGGGCAGGGGGATACTCTGGAAACACCATATATTTT. Encoded protein: CSASRAGGYSGNTIYF. The genes are TRBV20-1 and TRBJ1-3; 7 nucleotides match TRBD1. CDR3 length: 16 residues. Germline CDR1 is DFQATT and CDR2 is SNEGSKA (reference sequence). V shed 3 bases, J shed 0 bases, and the junction held 8 bases outside the gene matches.

This clonotype was seen at least ten times. The V call is TRBV7-8, the J call TRBJ2-3; D might be TRBD1 (6 bases). The CDR3 covers 14 residues. Germline V gene data show CDR1 as SGHVS and CDR2 as FQNEAQ. Trimming removed 1 base from V and 6 bases from J, with 11 bases in between. The CDR3 DNA is TGTGCCAGCAGCTTAGAAGGGGGTCTTGATACGCAGTATTTT. It yields the protein CASSLEGGLDTQYF.

Ten or more counts support this clonotype. CDR3 residues: CASSLGQGISSHYGYTF. DNA of the CDR3: TGTGCCAGCTCACTGGGACAGGGTATAAGTTCGCACTATGGCTACACCTTC. This chain joins TRBV18 and TRBJ1-2; TRBD1 matches at 9 bases. The CDR3 is 17 residues long. With V trimmed by 4 bases and J by 3 bases, 12 bases remained unmatched. Germline CDR1 and CDR2: KGHSH and LQKENI.